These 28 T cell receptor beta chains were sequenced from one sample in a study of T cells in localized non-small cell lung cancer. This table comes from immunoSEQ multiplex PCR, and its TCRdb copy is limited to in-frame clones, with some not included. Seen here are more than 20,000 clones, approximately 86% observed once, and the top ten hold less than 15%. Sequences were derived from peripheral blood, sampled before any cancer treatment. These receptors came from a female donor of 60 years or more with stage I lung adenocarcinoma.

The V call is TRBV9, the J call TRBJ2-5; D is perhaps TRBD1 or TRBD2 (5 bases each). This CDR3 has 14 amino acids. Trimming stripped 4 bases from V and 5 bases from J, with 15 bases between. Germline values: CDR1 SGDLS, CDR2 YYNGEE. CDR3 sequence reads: CASSPVGAAETQYF. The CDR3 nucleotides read TGTGCCAGCAGCCCCGTCGGGGCGGCGGAGACCCAGTACTTC.

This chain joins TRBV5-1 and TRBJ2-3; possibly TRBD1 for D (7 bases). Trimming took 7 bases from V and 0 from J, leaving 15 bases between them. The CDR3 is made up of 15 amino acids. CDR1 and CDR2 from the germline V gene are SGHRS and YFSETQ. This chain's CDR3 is CASRERGQSTDTQYF. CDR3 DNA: TGCGCCAGCCGGGAGAGGGGACAGAGCACAGATACGCAGTATTTT.

CDR3: CASSEVAGESTDTQYF. The DNA of the CDR3 is TGTGCCAGCAGTGAGGTAGCGGGGGAAAGCACAGATACGCAGTATTTT. This chain uses TRBV6-4 with TRBJ2-3; 9 nucleotides line up with TRBD2. V lost 3 bases to trimming and J lost 0 bases; unmatched junction nucleotides: 4. Germline values: CDR1 MRHNA, CDR2 SNTAGT. The CDR3 extends over 16 amino acids.

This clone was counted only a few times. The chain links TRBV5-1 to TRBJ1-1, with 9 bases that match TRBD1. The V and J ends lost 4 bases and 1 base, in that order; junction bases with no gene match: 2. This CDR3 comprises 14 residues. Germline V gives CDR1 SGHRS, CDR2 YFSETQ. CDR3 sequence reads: CASSRGQGNTEAFF. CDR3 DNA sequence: TGCGCCAGCAGCCGGGGACAGGGGAACACTGAAGCTTTCTTT.

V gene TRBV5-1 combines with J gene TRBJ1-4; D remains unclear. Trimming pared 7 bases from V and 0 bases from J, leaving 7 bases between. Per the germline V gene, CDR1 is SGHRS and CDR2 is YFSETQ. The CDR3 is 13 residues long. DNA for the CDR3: TGCGCCAGCGGGCTTGCAACTAATGAAAAACTGTTTTTT. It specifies CASGLATNEKLFF.

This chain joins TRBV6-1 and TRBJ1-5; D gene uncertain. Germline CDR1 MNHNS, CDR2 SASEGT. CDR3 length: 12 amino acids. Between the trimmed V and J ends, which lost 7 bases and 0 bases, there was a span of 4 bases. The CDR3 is CASKTSNQPQHF. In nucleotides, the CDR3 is TGTGCCAGCAAGACTAGCAATCAGCCCCAGCATTTT.

CDR3 region: CASSIVNTPNTEAFF. The CDR3 DNA follows: TGTGCCAGTAGTATTGTCAATACACCAAACACTGAAGCTTTCTTT. The chain links TRBV19 to TRBJ1-1, with no clear D. The germline CDR1 and CDR2 sequences are LNHDA and SQIVND (reference sequence). Trimming removed 3 bases from V and 2 bases from J, with 13 bases in between. CDR3 length: 15 residues.

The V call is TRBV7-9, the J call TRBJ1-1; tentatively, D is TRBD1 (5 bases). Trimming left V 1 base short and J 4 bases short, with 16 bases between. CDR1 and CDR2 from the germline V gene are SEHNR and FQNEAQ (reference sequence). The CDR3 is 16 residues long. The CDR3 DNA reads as TGTGCCAGCAGCTTAGAAGGGACCGGCCTTCCCACTGAAGCTTTCTTT. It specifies CASSLEGTGLPTEAFF.

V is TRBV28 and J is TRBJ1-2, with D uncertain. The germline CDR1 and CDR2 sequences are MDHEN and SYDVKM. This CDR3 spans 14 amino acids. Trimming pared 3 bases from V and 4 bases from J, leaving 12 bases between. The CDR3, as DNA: TGTGCCAGCAGTTTGTGGTCGACCGTCTATGGCTACACCTTC. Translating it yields CASSLWSTVYGYTF.

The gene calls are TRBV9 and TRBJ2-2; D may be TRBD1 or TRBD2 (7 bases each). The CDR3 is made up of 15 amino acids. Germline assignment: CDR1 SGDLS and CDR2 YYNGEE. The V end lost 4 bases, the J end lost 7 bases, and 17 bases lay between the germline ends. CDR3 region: CASSPAAGGGGELFF. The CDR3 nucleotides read TGTGCCAGCAGCCCGGCGGCAGGGGGGGGCGGGGAGCTGTTTTTT.

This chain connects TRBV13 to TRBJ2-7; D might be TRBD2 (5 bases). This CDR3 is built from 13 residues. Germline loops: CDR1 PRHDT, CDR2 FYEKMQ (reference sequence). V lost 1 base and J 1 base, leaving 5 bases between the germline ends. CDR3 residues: CASSLAGSYEQYF. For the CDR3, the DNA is TGTGCCAGCAGCTTAGCGGGGTCCTACGAGCAGTACTTC.

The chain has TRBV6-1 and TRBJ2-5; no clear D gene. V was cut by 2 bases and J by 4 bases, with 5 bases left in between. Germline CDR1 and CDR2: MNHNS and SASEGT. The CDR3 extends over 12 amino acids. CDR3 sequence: CASSERLETQYF. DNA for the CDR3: TGTGCCAGCAGTGAAAGGTTAGAGACCCAGTACTTC.

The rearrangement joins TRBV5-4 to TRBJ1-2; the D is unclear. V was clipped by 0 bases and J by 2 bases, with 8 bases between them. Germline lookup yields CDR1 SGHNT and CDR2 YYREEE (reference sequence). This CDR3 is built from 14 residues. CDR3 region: CASSLAPLNYGYTF. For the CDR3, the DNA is TGTGCCAGCAGCTTGGCCCCTCTGAACTATGGCTACACCTTC.

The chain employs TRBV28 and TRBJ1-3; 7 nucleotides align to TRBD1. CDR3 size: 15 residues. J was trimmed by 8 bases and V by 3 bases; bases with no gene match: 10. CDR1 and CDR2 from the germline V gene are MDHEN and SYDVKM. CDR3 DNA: TGTGCCAGCAGTTTCCGTCCAGGGGGGGTAGACACCATATATTTT. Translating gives CASSFRPGGVDTIYF. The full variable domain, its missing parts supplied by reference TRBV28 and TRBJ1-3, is DVKVTQSSRYLVKRTGEKVFLECVQDMDHENMFWYRQDPGLGLRLIYFSYDVKMKEKGDIPEGYSVSREKKERFSLILESASTNQTSMYLCASSFRPGGVDTIYFGEGSWLTVV.

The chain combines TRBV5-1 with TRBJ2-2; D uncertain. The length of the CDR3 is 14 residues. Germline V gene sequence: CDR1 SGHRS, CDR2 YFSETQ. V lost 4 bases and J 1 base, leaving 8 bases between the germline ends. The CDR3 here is CASSVEVNTGELFF. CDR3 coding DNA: TGCGCCAGCAGCGTAGAAGTGAACACCGGGGAGCTGTTTTTT.

The CDR3 region has the DNA TGTGCCAGCAGGCCCTATCAAGGGGCGAACACTGAAGCTTTCTTT. It encodes CASRPYQGANTEAFF. The chain carries TRBV2 and TRBJ1-1; perhaps TRBD1 as D (5 bases). CDR1 is SNHLY, CDR2 FYNNEI, per germline. This CDR3 spans 15 amino acids. V was cut by 6 bases and J by 1 base, with 15 bases left in between.

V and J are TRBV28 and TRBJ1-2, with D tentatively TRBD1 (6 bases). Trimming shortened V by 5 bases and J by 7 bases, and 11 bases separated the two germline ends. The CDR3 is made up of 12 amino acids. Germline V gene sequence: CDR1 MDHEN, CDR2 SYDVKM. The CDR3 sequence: CASSNPRGGYTF. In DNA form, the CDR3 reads TGTGCCAGCAGTAACCCCAGGGGTGGCTACACCTTC.

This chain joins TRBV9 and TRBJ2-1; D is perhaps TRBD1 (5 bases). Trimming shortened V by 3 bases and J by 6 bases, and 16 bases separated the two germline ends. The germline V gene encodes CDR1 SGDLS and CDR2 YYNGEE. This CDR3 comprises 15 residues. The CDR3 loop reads CASSGVRAIINEQFF. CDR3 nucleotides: TGTGCCAGCAGCGGGGTCAGGGCGATTATCAATGAGCAGTTCTTC.

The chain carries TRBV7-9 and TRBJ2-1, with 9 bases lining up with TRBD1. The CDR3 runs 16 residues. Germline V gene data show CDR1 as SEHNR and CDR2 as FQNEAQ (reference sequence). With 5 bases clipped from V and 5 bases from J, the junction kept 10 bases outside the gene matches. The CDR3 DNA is TGTGCCAGCAGCCCGTGGTCACAGGGGGCGCACAATGAGCAGTTCTTC. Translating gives CASSPWSQGAHNEQFF.

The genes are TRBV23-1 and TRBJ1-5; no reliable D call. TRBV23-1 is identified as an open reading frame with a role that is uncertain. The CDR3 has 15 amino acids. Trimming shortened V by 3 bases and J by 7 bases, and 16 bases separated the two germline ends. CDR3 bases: TGCGCCAGCAGTCACGGCCCCAACAAAGTACAGCCCCAGCATTTT. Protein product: CASSHGPNKVQPQHF.

DNA of the CDR3: TGTGCCAGCAGCAATCGGGGGGGACCAGATACGCAGTATTTT. This sequence encodes CASSNRGGPDTQYF. This chain joins TRBV5-6 and TRBJ2-3; 8 nucleotides agree with TRBD2. The J segment lost 4 bases and the V segment lost 4 bases, leaving 5 bases of the junction unmatched. In germline, CDR1 is SGHDT, CDR2 YYEEEE. CDR3 size: 14 residues.

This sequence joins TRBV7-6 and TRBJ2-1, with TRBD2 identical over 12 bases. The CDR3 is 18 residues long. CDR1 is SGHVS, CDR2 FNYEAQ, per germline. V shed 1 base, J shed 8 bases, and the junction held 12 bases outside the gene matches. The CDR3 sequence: CASSLESSGGANFHEQFF. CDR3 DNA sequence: TGTGCCAGCAGCTTAGAGTCTAGCGGGGGGGCCAATTTCCATGAGCAGTTCTTC.

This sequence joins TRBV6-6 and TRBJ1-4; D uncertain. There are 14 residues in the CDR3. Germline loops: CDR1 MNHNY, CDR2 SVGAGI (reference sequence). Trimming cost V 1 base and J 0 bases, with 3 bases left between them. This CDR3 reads CASSYYSTNEKLFF. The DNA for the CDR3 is TGTGCCAGCAGTTACTACTCAACTAATGAAAAACTGTTTTTT.

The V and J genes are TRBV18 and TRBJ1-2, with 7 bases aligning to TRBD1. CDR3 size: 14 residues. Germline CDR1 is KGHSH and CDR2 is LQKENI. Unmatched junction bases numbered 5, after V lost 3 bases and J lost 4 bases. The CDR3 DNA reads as TGTGCCAGCTCACCGGGACAGCTCGCCTATGGCTACACCTTC. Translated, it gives CASSPGQLAYGYTF.

This chain's CDR3 is CASSRPRTTVYEQYF. For the CDR3, the DNA is TGTGCCAGCAGTAGGCCTCGGACTACCGTCTACGAGCAGTACTTC. The genes are TRBV27 and TRBJ2-7, with D possibly TRBD2 on 6 matching bases. V was pared by 5 bases and J by 3 bases, with 17 bases between. The CDR3 loop spans 15 amino acids. Germline-derived CDR1 and CDR2 are MNHEY and SMNVEV (reference sequence).

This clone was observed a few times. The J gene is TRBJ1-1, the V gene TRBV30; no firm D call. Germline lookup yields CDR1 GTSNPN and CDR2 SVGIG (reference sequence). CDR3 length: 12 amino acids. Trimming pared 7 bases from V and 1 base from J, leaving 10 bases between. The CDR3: CASGRTNTEAFF. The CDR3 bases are TGTGCCTCCGGACGGACGAACACTGAAGCTTTCTTT.

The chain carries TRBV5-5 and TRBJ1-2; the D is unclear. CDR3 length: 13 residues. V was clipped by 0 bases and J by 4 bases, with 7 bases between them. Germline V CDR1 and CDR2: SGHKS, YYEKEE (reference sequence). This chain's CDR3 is CASSLGQSYGYTF. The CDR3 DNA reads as TGTGCCAGCAGCTTGGGGCAGAGCTATGGCTACACCTTC.

The CDR3 protein is CASSPTGPARQPQHF. CDR3 in DNA: TGTGCCAGTAGTCCTACAGGTCCGGCTCGTCAGCCCCAGCATTTT. This chain joins TRBV19 and TRBJ1-5; possibly TRBD1 for D (5 bases). Germline lookup yields CDR1 LNHDA and CDR2 SQIVND (reference sequence). The CDR3 loop spans 15 amino acids. The V end was cut by 5 bases, the J end by 6 bases, with 17 bases between.